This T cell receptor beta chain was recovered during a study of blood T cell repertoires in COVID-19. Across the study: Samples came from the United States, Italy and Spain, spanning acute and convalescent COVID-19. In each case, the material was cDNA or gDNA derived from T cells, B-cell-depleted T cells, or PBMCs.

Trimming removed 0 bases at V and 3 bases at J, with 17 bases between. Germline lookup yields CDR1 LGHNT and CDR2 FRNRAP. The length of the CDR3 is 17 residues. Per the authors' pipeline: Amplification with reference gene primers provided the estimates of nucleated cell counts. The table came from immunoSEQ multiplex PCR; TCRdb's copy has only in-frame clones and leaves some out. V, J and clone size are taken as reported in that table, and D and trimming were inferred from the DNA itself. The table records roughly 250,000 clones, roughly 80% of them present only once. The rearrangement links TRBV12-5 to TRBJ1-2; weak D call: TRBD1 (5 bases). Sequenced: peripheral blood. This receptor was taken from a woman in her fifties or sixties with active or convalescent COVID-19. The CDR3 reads CASGLVRGRGLDYGYTF. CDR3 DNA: TGTGCTAGTGGTTTGGTACGGGGGAGGGGATTAGACTATGGCTACACCTTC.